The 28 T cell receptor beta chains presented below share a single source sample, sequenced in a study of OX40 agonist ivuxolimab in advanced cancers. Using immunoSEQ multiplex PCR, the repertoire was profiled, and TCRdb retains in-frame clones only, with some absent. Here the sample spans fewer than 85,000 clones, about 88% being singletons. The sequences come from CD4+ or CD8+ T cells sorted from blood, collected in a trial of the OX40 agonist ivuxolimab. Receptors originate from an adult with an advanced solid tumor such as melanoma, head and neck, liver or kidney cancer.

V is TRBV5-5 and J is TRBJ1-5; TRBD1 matches 7 bases. The ends lost 1 base at V and 3 bases at J; junction bases unmatched: 4. The CDR3 is made up of 15 amino acids. Germline V CDR1 and CDR2: SGHKS, YYEKEE (reference sequence). The CDR3 coding sequence is TGTGCCAGCAGCTTGTTGGGACAGACCAATCAGCCCCAGCATTTT. It yields the protein CASSLLGQTNQPQHF.

The gene calls are TRBV7-6 and TRBJ2-6, with 7 bases matching TRBD1. V lost 2 bases to trimming and J lost 4 bases; unmatched junction nucleotides: 11. From germline, CDR1 is SGHVS and CDR2 FNYEAQ. This CDR3 contains 18 residues. CDR3 residues: CASSLRDSSFRGANVLTF. DNA of the CDR3: TGTGCCAGCAGCTTAAGGGACAGCTCTTTCCGGGGGGCCAACGTCCTGACTTTC.

This rearrangement joins TRBV11-2 to TRBJ1-1; D is possibly TRBD1 (5 bases). Per germline, CDR1 SGHAT and CDR2 FQNNGV. This CDR3 comprises 13 residues. V lost 3 bases, J lost 3 bases, and 8 bases lay in between. CDR3 amino acids: CASSFGTDTEAFF. CDR3 nucleotides: TGTGCCAGCAGCTTCGGGACTGACACTGAAGCTTTCTTT.

This rearrangement joins TRBV4-1 to TRBJ1-1; D gene unclear. V was cut by 4 bases and J by 2 bases, with 5 bases left in between. Germline V lookup: CDR1 MGHRA, CDR2 YSYEKL. This CDR3 has 12 amino acids. CDR3 amino acids: CASSPSNTEAFF. The CDR3, as DNA: TGCGCCAGCAGCCCAAGTAACACTGAAGCTTTCTTT.

J is TRBJ2-5 and V is TRBV29-1; 7 bases are shared with TRBD1. CDR1 and CDR2 (germline): SQVTM, ANQGSEA. The CDR3 extends over 13 amino acids. The J segment lost 4 bases and the V segment lost 7 bases, leaving 9 bases of the junction unmatched. The DNA for the CDR3 is TGCAGCGCCGCCGACAGGGCAGGAGAGACCCAGTACTTC. Translating gives CSAADRAGETQYF.

This clone is classed as medium-sized. The chain joins TRBV14 to TRBJ1-1, with no clear D. The CDR3 contains 13 residues. The germline CDR1 and CDR2 sequences are SGHDN and FVKESK. Trimming took 1 base from V and 10 from J, leaving 13 bases between them. In nucleotides, the CDR3 is TGTGCCAGCAGCCAAGCGCCGAGAAACTCAGCTTTCTTT. Amino acids: CASSQAPRNSAFF.

V usage is TRBV7-9 and J usage is TRBJ1-1; 7 positions agree with TRBD1. Trimming removed 5 bases from V and 2 bases from J; junction bases left unmatched: 5. Germline CDR1 reads SEHNR; CDR2 reads FQNEAQ (reference sequence). The CDR3 has 14 amino acids. DNA for the CDR3: TGTGCCAGCAGCACAGGGGTACATAACACTGAAGCTTTCTTT. Protein sequence: CASSTGVHNTEAFF.

The chain joins TRBV6-5 to TRBJ1-2, with D hard to call. The germline gives CDR1 MNHEY, CDR2 SVGAGI. Trimming cost V 6 bases and J 5 bases, with 13 bases left between them. This CDR3 is 13 amino acids long. The CDR3 region has the DNA TGTGCCAGCAGGGGAGGTGGAGCTTATGGCTACACCTTC. The encoded protein is CASRGGGAYGYTF.

The chain employs TRBV15 and TRBJ1-3; D might be TRBD1 (5 bases). CDR1 is LNHNV, CDR2 YYDKDF, per germline (reference sequence). This CDR3 has 16 amino acids. The V and J ends lost 1 base and 1 base respectively, with 11 bases between them. Here the CDR3 reads CATSRGQGQSGNTIYF. In nucleotides, the CDR3 is TGTGCCACCAGCAGAGGTCAGGGTCAGTCTGGAAACACCATATATTTT.

The rearrangement uses TRBV5-1 and TRBJ2-7; possibly TRBD1 for D (6 bases). Trimming left V 2 bases short and J 0 bases short, with 9 bases between. Germline V CDR1 and CDR2: SGHRS, YFSETQ. CDR3 length equals 14 residues. DNA for the CDR3: TGCGCCAGCAGCTTTGGGGGCCTCTCCTACGAGCAGTACTTC. Protein sequence: CASSFGGLSYEQYF.

This clone showed up just a few times. The chain has TRBV18 and TRBJ1-1; the D gene is possibly TRBD1 (5 bases). This CDR3 comprises 13 residues. Trimming left V 3 bases short and J 7 bases short, with 12 bases between. From germline, CDR1 is KGHSH and CDR2 LQKENI. The DNA of the CDR3 is TGTGCCAGCTCACCGTATCCCGGGGGTGAAGCTTTCTTT. It specifies CASSPYPGGEAFF.

This chain connects TRBV7-8 to TRBJ1-1, with D tentatively TRBD1 (5 bases). Germline V gene lookup returns CDR1 SGHVS and CDR2 FQNEAQ. Trimming left V 3 bases short and J 0 bases short, with 8 bases between. The CDR3 has 14 residues. CDR3 sequence reads: CASSFGAVNTEAFF. The DNA for the CDR3 is TGTGCCAGCAGCTTCGGGGCCGTGAACACTGAAGCTTTCTTT.

The CDR3 reads CASSVGMGEKLFF. CDR3 nucleotides: TGTGCCAGCAGTGTAGGGATGGGTGAAAAACTGTTTTTT. This chain uses TRBV6-1 with TRBJ1-4; no clear D gene. Germline V gene data show CDR1 as MNHNS and CDR2 as SASEGT. The CDR3 has 13 residues. Trimming shortened V by 4 bases and J by 7 bases, and 10 bases separated the two germline ends.

The chain uses TRBV18 and TRBJ2-7; 7 nucleotides line up with TRBD2. The CDR3 totals 17 residues. CDR1 is KGHSH and CDR2 is LQKENI in the germline V gene. The J segment lost 4 bases and the V segment lost 0 bases, leaving 12 bases of the junction unmatched. The chain's CDR3 is CASSPPASGTHSYEQYF. In nucleotides, the CDR3 is TGTGCCAGCTCACCACCTGCGAGCGGGACCCACTCTTACGAGCAGTACTTC.

This chain joins TRBV5-1 and TRBJ2-2; maybe TRBD2 (6 bases). The germline gives CDR1 SGHRS, CDR2 YFSETQ. This CDR3 has 19 amino acids. The V end was cut by 1 base, the J end by 3 bases, with 22 bases between. The CDR3 DNA sequence: TGCGCCAGCAGCTTGTCGTCTCCCGGTGGCGGGGACTACACCGGGGAGCTGTTTTTT. As protein: CASSLSSPGGGDYTGELFF.

The V gene is TRBV4-1, the J gene TRBJ2-3, with 11 bases fitting TRBD1. V was clipped by 3 bases and J by 6 bases; unmatched bases: 5. The CDR3 is 15 amino acids. Germline CDR1 is MGHRA and CDR2 is YSYEKL. Here the CDR3 DNA reads TGCGCCAGCAGCCAGCCGGGACAGGGGGGGGATACGCAGTATTTT. Translation: CASSQPGQGGDTQYF.

This clone was seen once. J is TRBJ2-7 and V is TRBV5-1; 8 bases agree with TRBD2. Losses at the gene ends were 0 bases for V and 0 bases for J; bases not matched to a gene: 11. The CDR3 runs 18 residues. In germline, CDR1 is SGHRS, CDR2 YFSETQ. The DNA of the CDR3 is TGCGCCAGCAGCTTGGAGTCAGCGGGGGCCACAATCTCCTACGAGCAGTACTTC. Encoded protein: CASSLESAGATISYEQYF.

The chain has TRBV29-1 and TRBJ1-4; 9 positions agree with TRBD1. This CDR3 contains 13 residues. After removal of 5 bases from V and 10 bases from J, the junction contained 8 bases not matched to a gene. CDR1 and CDR2 (germline): SQVTM, ANQGSEA. DNA of the CDR3: TGCAGCGTTCACCCGGGACAGGGCGGAAAACTGTTTTTT. Encoded protein: CSVHPGQGGKLFF. The whole variable domain, remainder taken from reference TRBV29-1 and TRBJ1-4, is SAVISQKPSRDICQRGTSLTIQCQVDSQVTMMFWYRQQPGQSLTLIATANQGSEATYESGFVIDKFPISRPNLTFSTLTVSNMSPEDSSIYLCSVHPGQGGKLFFGSGTQLSVL.

V gene TRBV2 combines with J gene TRBJ2-7; TRBD1 is a possible D gene (5 bases). The CDR3 is made up of 13 amino acids. CDR1 SNHLY and CDR2 FYNNEI come from the germline V gene. V lost 7 bases and J lost 3, with 13 bases in between. CDR3 protein: CASKQGTYYEQYF. CDR3 coding DNA: TGTGCCAGCAAGCAGGGCACCTACTACGAGCAGTACTTC.

The chain recombines TRBV2 with TRBJ1-2; 7 bases are shared with TRBD1. The J segment lost 6 bases and the V segment lost 7 bases, leaving 8 bases of the junction unmatched. Germline V lookup: CDR1 SNHLY, CDR2 FYNNEI. The CDR3 has 13 amino acids. Here the CDR3 DNA reads TGTGCCAGCATTACCGACAGGGTGAATGGCTACACCTTC. Translating gives CASITDRVNGYTF.

As for this clone: Within the sample, other DNA sequences also encode this same CDR3. V is TRBV7-9 and J is TRBJ2-2; D could derive from TRBD1 or TRBD2 (6 bases each). The CDR3 spans 15 residues. The germline V and J ends were trimmed by 2 bases and 2 bases, with 9 bases remaining between them. CDR1 SEHNR and CDR2 FQNEAQ come from the germline V gene (reference sequence). Here the CDR3 reads CASSLMGGNTGELFF. The CDR3 region has the DNA TGTGCCAGCAGCTTAATGGGGGGCAACACCGGGGAGCTGTTTTTT.

This rearrangement joins TRBV11-3 to TRBJ1-1; D remains ambiguous. The CDR3 has 13 residues. V shed 2 bases and J shed 7 bases, with 11 bases lying between them. Germline CDR1 is SGHNT and CDR2 is YENEEA. CDR3 in DNA: TGTGCCAGCAGCTTATCTCAGGACGGTGAAGCTTTCTTT. Amino acid sequence: CASSLSQDGEAFF.

The sample holds one count of this clone. The CDR3 loop is CASSLSGFAGNTIYF. The CDR3 DNA is TGCGCCAGCAGCTTGTCAGGGTTTGCTGGAAACACCATATATTTT. V usage is TRBV5-1 and J usage is TRBJ1-3; TRBD1 is a possible D gene (5 bases). The germline gives CDR1 SGHRS, CDR2 YFSETQ. The CDR3 sequence is 15 residues long. Trimming stripped 1 base from V and 2 bases from J, with 10 bases between.

The table lists this clone with a few counts. The CDR3 protein is CASSVFGVPNGETQYF. The CDR3 bases are TGTGCCAGCAGCGTGTTTGGGGTTCCGAACGGGGAGACCCAGTACTTC. The chain combines TRBV9 with TRBJ2-5; no definite D call. V lost 2 bases to trimming and J lost 5 bases, with 19 bases between them. Germline lookup yields CDR1 SGDLS and CDR2 YYNGEE. CDR3 length equals 16 residues. Complete variable domain (other parts from reference TRBV9 and TRBJ2-5): DSGVTQTPKHLITATGQRVTLRCSPRSGDLSVYWYQQSLDQGLQFLIQYYNGEERAKGNILERFSAQQFPDLHSELNLSSLELGDSALYFCASSVFGVPNGETQYFGPGTRLLVL.

This clone was observed once. The chain links TRBV11-2 to TRBJ1-1; D ambiguous. Germline CDR1 is SGHAT and CDR2 is FQNNGV. The CDR3 loop spans 14 amino acids. Trimming stripped 3 bases from V and 1 base from J, with 9 bases between. The CDR3 region is CASSFIIGNTEAFF. The CDR3 DNA sequence: TGTGCCAGCAGCTTTATAATAGGGAACACTGAAGCTTTCTTT.

The V and J genes are TRBV19 and TRBJ1-4; D may be TRBD1 (5 bases). Trimming cost V 7 bases and J 7 bases, with 16 bases left between them. The CDR3 runs to 14 residues. CDR1 and CDR2 (germline): LNHDA, SQIVND (reference sequence). CDR3 in DNA: TGTGCCAGTACCCCTTCCACAGGTTTTGAAAAACTGTTTTTT. Its protein is CASTPSTGFEKLFF.

CDR3 in DNA: TGTGCCAGCAGCAGGTGGCGGGACACTGAAGCTTTCTTT. This sequence encodes CASSRWRDTEAFF. V usage is TRBV7-9 and J usage is TRBJ1-1; D is uncertain. In germline, CDR1 is SEHNR, CDR2 FQNEAQ (reference sequence). Between the trimmed V and J ends, which lost 5 bases and 3 bases, there was a span of 10 bases. The CDR3 is 13 residues long.

The rearrangement joins TRBV15 to TRBJ2-6; D gene unclear. The CDR3 extends over 15 amino acids. The germline V and J ends were trimmed by 3 bases and 2 bases, with 8 bases remaining between them. CDR1 LNHNV and CDR2 YYDKDF come from the germline V gene (reference sequence). CDR3 protein: CATSSGTAGANVLTF. DNA of the CDR3: TGTGCCACCAGCAGCGGAACAGCTGGGGCCAACGTCCTGACTTTC.